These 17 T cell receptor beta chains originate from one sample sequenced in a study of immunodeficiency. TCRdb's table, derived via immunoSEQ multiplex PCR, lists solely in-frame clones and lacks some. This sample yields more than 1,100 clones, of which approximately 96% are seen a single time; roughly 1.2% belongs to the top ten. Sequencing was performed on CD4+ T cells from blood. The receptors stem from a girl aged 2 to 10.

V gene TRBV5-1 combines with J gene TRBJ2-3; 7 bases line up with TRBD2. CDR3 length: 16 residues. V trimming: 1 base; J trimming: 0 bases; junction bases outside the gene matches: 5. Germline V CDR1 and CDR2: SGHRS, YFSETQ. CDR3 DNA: TGCGCCAGCAGCTTGTGGGCGGGAGAAAGCACAGATACGCAGTATTTT. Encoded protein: CASSLWAGESTDTQYF. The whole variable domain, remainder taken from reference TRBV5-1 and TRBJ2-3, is KAGVTQTPRYLIKTRGQQVTLSCSPISGHRSVSWYQQTPGQGLQFLFEYFSETQRNKGNFPGRFSGRQFSNSRSEMNVSTLELGDSALYLCASSLWAGESTDTQYFGPGTRLTVL.

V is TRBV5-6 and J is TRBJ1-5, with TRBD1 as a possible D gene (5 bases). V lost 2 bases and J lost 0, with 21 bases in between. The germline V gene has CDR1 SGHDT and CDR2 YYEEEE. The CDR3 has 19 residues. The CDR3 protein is CASSLGNFRDHYSNQPQHF. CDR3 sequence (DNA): TGTGCCAGCAGCTTAGGTAATTTCCGGGACCACTATAGCAATCAGCCCCAGCATTTT.

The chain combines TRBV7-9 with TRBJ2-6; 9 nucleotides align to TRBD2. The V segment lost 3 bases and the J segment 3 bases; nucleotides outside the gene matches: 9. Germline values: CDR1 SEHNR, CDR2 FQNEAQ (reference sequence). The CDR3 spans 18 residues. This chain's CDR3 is CASSFRGLANRGANVLTF. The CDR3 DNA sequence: TGTGCCAGCAGCTTTAGAGGACTAGCGAATCGTGGGGCCAACGTCCTGACTTTC.

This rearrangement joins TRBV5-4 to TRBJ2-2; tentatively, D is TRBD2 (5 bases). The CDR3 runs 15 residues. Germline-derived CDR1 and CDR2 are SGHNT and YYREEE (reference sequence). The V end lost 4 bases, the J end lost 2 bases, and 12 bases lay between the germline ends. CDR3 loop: CASSRLLGNTGELFF. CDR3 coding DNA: TGTGCCAGCAGCCGACTACTTGGAAACACCGGGGAGCTGTTTTTT.

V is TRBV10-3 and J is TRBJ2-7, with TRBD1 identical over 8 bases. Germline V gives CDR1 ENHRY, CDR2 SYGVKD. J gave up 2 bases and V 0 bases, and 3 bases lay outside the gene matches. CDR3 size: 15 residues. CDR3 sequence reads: CAISESRTGTYEQYF. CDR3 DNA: TGTGCCATCAGTGAGTCGAGGACAGGGACCTACGAGCAGTACTTC.

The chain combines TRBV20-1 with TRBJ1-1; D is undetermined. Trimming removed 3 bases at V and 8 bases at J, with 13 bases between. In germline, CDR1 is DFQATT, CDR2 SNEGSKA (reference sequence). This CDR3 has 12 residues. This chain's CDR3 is CSASDQNGEAFF. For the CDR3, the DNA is TGCAGTGCTAGTGACCAGAATGGAGAAGCTTTCTTT.

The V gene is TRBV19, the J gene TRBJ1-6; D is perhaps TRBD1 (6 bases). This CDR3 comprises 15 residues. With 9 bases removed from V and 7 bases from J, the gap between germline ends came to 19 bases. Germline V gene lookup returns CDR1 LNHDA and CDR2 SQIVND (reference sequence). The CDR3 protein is CASHTGGGRNSPLHF. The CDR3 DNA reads TGTGCCAGCCACACGGGGGGGGGCCGCAATTCACCCCTCCACTTT.

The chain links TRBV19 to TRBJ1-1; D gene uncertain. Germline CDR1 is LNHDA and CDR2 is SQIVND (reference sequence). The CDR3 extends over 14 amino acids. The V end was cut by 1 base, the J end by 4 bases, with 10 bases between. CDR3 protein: CASSIGFGSTEAFF. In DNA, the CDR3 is TGTGCCAGTAGTATAGGGTTTGGGAGCACTGAAGCTTTCTTT. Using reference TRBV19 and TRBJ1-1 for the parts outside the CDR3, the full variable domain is DGGITQSPKYLFRKEGQNVTLSCEQNLNHDAMYWYRQDPGQGLRLIYYSQIVNDFQKGDIAEGYSVSREKKESFPLTVTSAQKNPTAFYLCASSIGFGSTEAFFGQGTRLTVV.

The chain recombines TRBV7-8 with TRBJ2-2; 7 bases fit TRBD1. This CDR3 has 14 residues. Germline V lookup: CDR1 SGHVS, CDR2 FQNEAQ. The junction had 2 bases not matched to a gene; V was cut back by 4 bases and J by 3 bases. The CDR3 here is CASSSGQYTGELFF. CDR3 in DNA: TGTGCCAGCAGCTCGGGACAGTACACCGGGGAGCTGTTTTTT.

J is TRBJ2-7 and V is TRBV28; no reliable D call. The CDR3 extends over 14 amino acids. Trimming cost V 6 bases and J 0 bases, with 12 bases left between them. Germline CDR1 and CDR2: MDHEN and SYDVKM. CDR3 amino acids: CASSKEYRSYEQYF. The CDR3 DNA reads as TGTGCCAGCAGCAAAGAATACCGCTCCTACGAGCAGTACTTC. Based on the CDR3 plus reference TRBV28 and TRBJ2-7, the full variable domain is DVKVTQSSRYLVKRTGEKVFLECVQDMDHENMFWYRQDPGLGLRLIYFSYDVKMKEKGDIPEGYSVSREKKERFSLILESASTNQTSMYLCASSKEYRSYEQYFGPGTRLTVT.

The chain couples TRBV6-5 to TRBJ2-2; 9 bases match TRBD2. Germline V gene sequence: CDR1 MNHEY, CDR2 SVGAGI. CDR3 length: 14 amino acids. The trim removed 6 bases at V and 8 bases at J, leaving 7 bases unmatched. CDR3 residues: CASRGLATLGELFF. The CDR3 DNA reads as TGTGCCAGCAGGGGACTAGCCACTCTAGGGGAGCTGTTTTTT.

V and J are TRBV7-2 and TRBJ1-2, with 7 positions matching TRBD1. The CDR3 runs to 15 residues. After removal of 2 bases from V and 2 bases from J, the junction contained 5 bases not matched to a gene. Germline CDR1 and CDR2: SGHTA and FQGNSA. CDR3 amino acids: CASSLTATGNYGYTF. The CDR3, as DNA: TGTGCCAGCAGCTTAACCGCGACAGGGAACTATGGCTACACCTTC.

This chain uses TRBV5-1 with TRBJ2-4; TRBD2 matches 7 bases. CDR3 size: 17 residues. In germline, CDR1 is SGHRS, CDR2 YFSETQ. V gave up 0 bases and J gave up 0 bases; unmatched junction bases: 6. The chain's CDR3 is CASSLAGLAVAKNIQYF. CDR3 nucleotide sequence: TGCGCCAGCAGCTTGGCCGGGCTAGCGGTAGCCAAAAACATTCAGTACTTC.

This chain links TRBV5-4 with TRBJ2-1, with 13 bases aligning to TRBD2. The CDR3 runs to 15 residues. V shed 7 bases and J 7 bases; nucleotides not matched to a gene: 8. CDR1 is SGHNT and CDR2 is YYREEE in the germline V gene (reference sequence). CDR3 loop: CASSWGLAGKNEQFF. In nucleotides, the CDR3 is TGTGCCAGCTCATGGGGACTAGCGGGAAAAAATGAGCAGTTCTTC.

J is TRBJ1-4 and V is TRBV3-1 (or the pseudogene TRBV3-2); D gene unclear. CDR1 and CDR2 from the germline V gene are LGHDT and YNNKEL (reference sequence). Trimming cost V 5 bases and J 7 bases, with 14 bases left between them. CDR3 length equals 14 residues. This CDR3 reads CASSALYPGEKLFF. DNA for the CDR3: TGTGCCAGCAGCGCACTCTACCCAGGTGAAAAACTGTTTTTT.

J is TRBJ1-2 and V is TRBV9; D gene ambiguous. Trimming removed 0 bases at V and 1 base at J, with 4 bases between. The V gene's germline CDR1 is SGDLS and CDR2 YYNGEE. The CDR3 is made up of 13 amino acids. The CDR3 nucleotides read TGTGCCAGCAGCGTAGCTAGTAACTATGGCTACACCTTC. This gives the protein CASSVASNYGYTF.

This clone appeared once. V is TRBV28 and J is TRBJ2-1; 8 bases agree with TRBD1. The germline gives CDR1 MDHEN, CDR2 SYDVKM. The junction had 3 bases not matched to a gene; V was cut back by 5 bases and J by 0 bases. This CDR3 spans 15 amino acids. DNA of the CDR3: TGTGCCAGCAGTCACAGGGGGAGCTCCTACAATGAGCAGTTCTTC. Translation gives CASSHRGSSYNEQFF.